The 21 T cell receptor beta chains presented below share a single source sample, sequenced in a study of blood T cell repertoires in COVID-19. Measured with immunoSEQ multiplex PCR; TCRdb has only the in-frame clones, and not every one. The sample lists roughly 220,000 clones, less than 90% occurring once. Sequencing input: PBMCs or T cells enriched from blood (not recorded which). Every receptor here comes from a woman in her 40s who had recovered from COVID-19.

This chain uses TRBV5-4 with TRBJ2-7, with 8 bases that match TRBD1. Germline trimming cut 3 bases from V and 7 bases from J; bases unmatched to any gene: 12. This CDR3 contains 15 residues. Germline CDR1 and CDR2: SGHNT and YYREEE (reference sequence). DNA for the CDR3: TGTGCCAGCAGCTCCCCGGACAGGGACCCTTTGGAGCAGTACTTC. Translating gives CASSSPDRDPLEQYF.

This chain joins TRBV12-3 or TRBV12-4 and TRBJ2-1, with TRBD2 as a possible D gene (6 bases). The ends were cut back, 4 bases at V and 8 bases at J, with 9 bases in the middle. There are 12 residues in the CDR3. CDR3 bases: TGTGCCAGCAGTTACGGGGACTATGAGCAGTTCTTC. It translates to CASSYGDYEQFF.

The V gene is TRBV29-1, the J gene TRBJ1-1, with a weak D call TRBD1 (5 bases). The V and J ends lost 6 bases and 6 bases respectively, with 14 bases between them. The CDR3 length is 12 residues. Germline assignment: CDR1 SQVTM and CDR2 ANQGSEA. The CDR3, as DNA: TGCAGCGTACAACACCAGGGCGCTGAAGCTTTCTTT. Translation gives CSVQHQGAEAFF.

The V call is TRBV3-1 (or the pseudogene TRBV3-2), the J call TRBJ2-5, with a weak D call TRBD2 (7 bases). Between the trimmed V and J ends, which lost 4 bases and 2 bases, there was a span of 11 bases. Germline-derived CDR1 and CDR2 are LGHDT and YNNKEL (reference sequence). CDR3 length: 14 amino acids. Here the CDR3 reads CASSPSGQQETQYF. In DNA, the CDR3 is TGTGCCAGCAGCCCTAGCGGACAGCAAGAGACCCAGTACTTC.

The chain uses TRBV28 and TRBJ2-1, with a weak D call TRBD2 (5 bases). The CDR3 sequence is 18 residues long. V lost 8 bases and J lost 1, with 24 bases in between. In germline, CDR1 is MDHEN, CDR2 SYDVKM. CDR3 residues: CASRIRSSTLNSYNEQFF. CDR3 DNA sequence: TGTGCCAGCCGAATTAGGTCTAGCACCCTGAATTCCTACAATGAGCAGTTCTTC.

The chain carries TRBV5-1 and TRBJ2-5; 10 bases are shared with TRBD2. CDR1 and CDR2 (germline): SGHRS, YFSETQ. The CDR3 has 15 amino acids. With V trimmed by 4 bases and J by 5 bases, 8 bases remained unmatched. In nucleotides, the CDR3 is TGCGCCAGCAGCAAAGCGGGAGGGCCCTCGGAGACCCAGTACTTC. The encoded protein is CASSKAGGPSETQYF.

The sample holds a few counts of this clone. The chain combines TRBV19 with TRBJ1-2; the match to TRBD1 covers 9 bases. Germline CDR1 LNHDA, CDR2 SQIVND (reference sequence). The CDR3 length is 13 residues. V lost 7 bases, J lost 7 bases, and 7 bases stayed unmatched. The CDR3 DNA is TGTGCCAGTACATTGACAGGGGGTCTTGGCTACACCTTC. Translation: CASTLTGGLGYTF.

The chain uses TRBV2 and TRBJ2-2; TRBD1 might be the D (6 bases). The V gene lost 6 bases and the J gene lost 3 bases, with 8 bases spanning the gap. Germline V gene sequence: CDR1 SNHLY, CDR2 FYNNEI. This CDR3 is built from 13 residues. The CDR3 loop is CASRRQDTGELFF. In DNA form, the CDR3 reads TGTGCCAGCAGAAGACAGGACACCGGGGAGCTGTTTTTT. Based on the CDR3 plus reference TRBV2 and TRBJ2-2, the full variable domain is EPEVTQTPSHQVTQMGQEVILRCVPISNHLYFYWYRQILGQKVEFLVSFYNNEISEKSEIFDDQFSVERPDGSNFTLKIRSTKLEDSAMYFCASRRQDTGELFFGEGSRLTVL.

The V and J genes are TRBV9 and TRBJ1-3; no clear D gene. The CDR3 is 14 residues long. V was pared by 0 bases and J by 4 bases, with 8 bases between. Per germline, CDR1 SGDLS and CDR2 YYNGEE. CDR3 sequence (DNA): TGTGCCAGCAGCGTAGAGAGAGTCGGAAACACCATATATTTT. Translated, it gives CASSVERVGNTIYF.

This clone was recorded once. This chain joins TRBV9 and TRBJ2-1; 9 bases agree with TRBD2. Germline-derived CDR1 and CDR2 are SGDLS and YYNGEE. V shed 4 bases and J 8 bases; nucleotides not matched to a gene: 16. The CDR3 has 17 residues. As DNA, the CDR3 is TGTGCCAGCAGCTTGGGAGGGGGACTAGCCGAACGCTATGAGCAGTTCTTC. This translates into CASSLGGGLAERYEQFF.

V gene TRBV4-1 combines with J gene TRBJ2-1; D possibly corresponds to TRBD2 (7 bases). Trimming removed 1 base at V and 9 bases at J, with 19 bases between. The CDR3 is made up of 16 amino acids. Germline CDR1 MGHRA, CDR2 YSYEKL. CDR3 nucleotide sequence: TGCGCCAGCAGCCAAGCAGGCGGGGGCTGGCGCCCTGAGCAGTTCTTC. Its protein product is CASSQAGGGWRPEQFF.

The rearrangement uses TRBV5-1 and TRBJ2-5, with D unclear. Trimming removed 1 base at V and 4 bases at J, with 14 bases between. Germline lookup yields CDR1 SGHRS and CDR2 YFSETQ. The CDR3 runs to 15 residues. The CDR3 here is CASSLMSPVSETQYF. CDR3 nucleotides: TGCGCCAGCAGCTTGATGTCTCCCGTTTCAGAGACCCAGTACTTC.

This clone showed up just once. CDR3 sequence reads: CASSPAGQRDSPLHF. The CDR3 DNA sequence: TGTGCCAGCAGCCCAGCGGGACAACGGGATTCACCCCTCCACTTT. This chain connects TRBV9 to TRBJ1-6; D is possibly TRBD1 (6 bases). Looked up from germline, CDR1 is SGDLS and CDR2 is YYNGEE. The length of the CDR3 is 15 residues. The V and J ends lost 4 bases and 8 bases respectively, with 16 bases between them. Using reference TRBV9 and TRBJ1-6 for the parts outside the CDR3, the full variable domain is DSGVTQTPKHLITATGQRVTLRCSPRSGDLSVYWYQQSLDQGLQFLIQYYNGEERAKGNILERFSAQQFPDLHSELNLSSLELGDSALYFCASSPAGQRDSPLHFGNGTRLTVT.

The J gene is TRBJ2-3, the V gene TRBV19; 14 bases align to TRBD2. The CDR3 is 17 residues long. Per the germline V gene, CDR1 is LNHDA and CDR2 is SQIVND (reference sequence). The trim removed 5 bases at V and 5 bases at J, leaving 9 bases unmatched. In DNA form, the CDR3 reads TGTGCCAGTAGTTCAACTCCGGGACTAGCGGGAGAAGATACGCAGTATTTT. Its protein is CASSSTPGLAGEDTQYF.

The chain recombines TRBV9 with TRBJ1-6, with 7 nucleotides matching TRBD1. V lost 7 bases and J lost 6; bases outside the gene matches: 1. This CDR3 has 12 residues. Per germline, CDR1 SGDLS and CDR2 YYNGEE. The CDR3 region has the DNA TGTGCCAGCGGACAGGTTAATTCACCCCTCCACTTT. Its protein product is CASGQVNSPLHF.

This chain links TRBV5-8 with TRBJ2-1; 9 nucleotides match TRBD1. CDR1 SGHTS and CDR2 YDEGEE come from the germline V gene. With V trimmed by 5 bases and J by 3 bases, 6 bases remained unmatched. The CDR3 extends over 15 amino acids. In DNA, the CDR3 is TGTGCCAGCAGATCTACAGGGGGCTACTACAATGAGCAGTTCTTC. As protein: CASRSTGGYYNEQFF.

This sequence joins TRBV30 and TRBJ1-2, with 7 bases that match TRBD1. Unmatched junction bases numbered 12, after V lost 4 bases and J lost 4 bases. Germline V lookup: CDR1 GTSNPN, CDR2 SVGIG (reference sequence). The CDR3 runs to 15 residues. In DNA form, the CDR3 reads TGTGCCTGGATCATAAAGGGGGCTGAGGTCTATGGCTACACCTTC. It specifies CAWIIKGAEVYGYTF.

A few counts support this clone. Written as DNA, the CDR3 is TGCGCCAGCAGCCAAGGTCAGGGTACCTACGAGCAGTACTTC. Encoded protein: CASSQGQGTYEQYF. V usage is TRBV4-1 and J usage is TRBJ2-7, with D maybe TRBD1 (5 bases). Between the trimmed V and J ends, which lost 1 base and 2 bases, there was a span of 9 bases. Germline-derived CDR1 and CDR2 are MGHRA and YSYEKL. The CDR3 spans 14 residues.

This chain connects TRBV9 to TRBJ2-5; TRBD2 aligns across 7 bases. Germline V CDR1 and CDR2: SGDLS, YYNGEE. CDR3 length: 16 residues. V was pared by 4 bases and J by 5 bases, with 14 bases of the junction left unmatched. CDR3 in DNA: TGTGCCAGCAGCAGCGGGACTTTTAACCTCGGGGAGACCCAGTACTTC. Translated, it gives CASSSGTFNLGETQYF.

CDR3 sequence: CATSASPGNTIYF. The CDR3 nucleotides read TGTGCCACCAGTGCTAGCCCTGGAAACACCATATATTTT. This rearrangement joins TRBV24-1 to TRBJ1-3; the D is unclear. CDR3 length: 13 amino acids. V was cut by 5 bases and J by 2 bases, with 6 bases left in between. The V gene's germline CDR1 is KGHDR and CDR2 SFDVKD.

The chain uses TRBV28 and TRBJ2-3, with D possibly being TRBD2 (6 bases). The CDR3 sequence is 15 residues long. CDR1 is MDHEN and CDR2 is SYDVKM in the germline V gene. V lost 2 bases, J lost 4 bases, and 13 bases lay in between. CDR3 DNA: TGTGCCAGCAGTTTAGCGGGACCTACAGCAGATACGCAGTATTTT. Its protein product is CASSLAGPTADTQYF.